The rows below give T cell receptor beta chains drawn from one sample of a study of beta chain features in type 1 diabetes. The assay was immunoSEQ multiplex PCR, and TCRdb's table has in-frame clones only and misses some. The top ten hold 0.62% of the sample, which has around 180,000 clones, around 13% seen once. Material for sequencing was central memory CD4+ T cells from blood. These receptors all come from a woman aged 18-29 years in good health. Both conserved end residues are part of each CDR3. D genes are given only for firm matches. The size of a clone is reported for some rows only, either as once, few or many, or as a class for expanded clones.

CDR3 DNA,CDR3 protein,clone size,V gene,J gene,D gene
TGCGCCAGCAGCCGAGGACAGTCTGGGGCCAACGTCCTGACTTTC,CASSRGQSGANVLTF,few,TRBV5-1,TRBJ2-6,-
TGTGCCAGCAGTGGACAGGGGGTAACCAAAAACATTCAGTACTTC,CASSGQGVTKNIQYF,-,TRBV2,TRBJ2-4,TRBD1
TGCGCCAGCAGCTTGGTCGGGAGAGGGACAGATACGCAGTATTTT,CASSLVGRGTDTQYF,-,TRBV5-1,TRBJ2-3,-
TGTGCCAGCACCGGGACACCTGATATCTACGAGCAGTACTTC,CASTGTPDIYEQYF,-,TRBV6-6,TRBJ2-7,-
TGTGCCAGCAGCTTAGCGCAAGGCCTCGGAGCCAATGAGCAGTTCTTC,CASSLAQGLGANEQFF,few,TRBV7-9,TRBJ2-1,-
TGTGCCAGCAGCCAAGGACTAGCGGTGGTTACGCAGTATTTT,CASSQGLAVVTQYF,-,TRBV4-2,TRBJ2-3,TRBD2
TGTGCCAGTACTGAGCGTGGCGGGAGTACTGAGCAGTTCTTC,CASTERGGSTEQFF,few,TRBV19,TRBJ2-1,TRBD2
TGTGCCAGCAAGGGGGGACTAGCGGGGGAGAAGCAGTACTTC,CASKGGLAGEKQYF,-,TRBV2,TRBJ2-7,TRBD2
TGTGCCATCCGGGCAGGGGGATCCTACGAGCAGTACTTC,CAIRAGGSYEQYF,-,TRBV10-3,TRBJ2-7,TRBD1
TGTGCCAGCTCACCACGGGACAGGGGCACAGATACGCAGTATTTT,CASSPRDRGTDTQYF,-,TRBV18,TRBJ2-3,TRBD1
TGCGCCAGCAGCTTACCGGGACAGGGGAGGGTCGAGCAGTTCTTC,CASSLPGQGRVEQFF,-,TRBV5-1,TRBJ2-1,TRBD1
TGCAGCGTTAGGAGGGATGGTGAGACCCAGTACTTC,CSVRRDGETQYF,-,TRBV29-1,TRBJ2-5,-
TGTGCCTGTAGCCAGCCTAGCACAGATACGCAGTATTTT,CACSQPSTDTQYF,-,TRBV30,TRBJ2-3,-
TGTGCCAGCAGTGAACTAGTCAGCAATGAGCAGTTCTTC,CASSELVSNEQFF,few,TRBV2,TRBJ2-1,-
TGTGCCAGCAGTCGTCTCGGACAGGCTGACTACGAGCAGTACTTC,CASSRLGQADYEQYF,-,TRBV6-1,TRBJ2-7,TRBD1
TGTGCCAGCAGCCCAACAGGGAACCGTAACTATGGCTACACCTTC,CASSPTGNRNYGYTF,few,TRBV7-9,TRBJ1-2,-
TGTGCCAGCAGACAGGGTACCTACGAGCAGTACTTC,CASRQGTYEQYF,-,TRBV28,TRBJ2-7,-
TGTGCCTGGAGTGTGAATAGGGGCGCAAAAGAGACCCAGTACTTC,CAWSVNRGAKETQYF,-,TRBV30,TRBJ2-5,-
TGTGCCAGCTCACCTTCGTTTAGCGCCGGGGAGCTGTTTTTT,CASSPSFSAGELFF,few,TRBV18,TRBJ2-2,-
TGTGCCAGCAGTCCCCTCGACAGTTATGGCTACACCTTC,CASSPLDSYGYTF,few,TRBV27,TRBJ1-2,-
TGTGCCAGCTCACCCCCGAGTGAGGTTGAGAGATTCCAAGAGACCCAGTACTTC,CASSPPSEVERFQETQYF,-,TRBV18,TRBJ2-5,-